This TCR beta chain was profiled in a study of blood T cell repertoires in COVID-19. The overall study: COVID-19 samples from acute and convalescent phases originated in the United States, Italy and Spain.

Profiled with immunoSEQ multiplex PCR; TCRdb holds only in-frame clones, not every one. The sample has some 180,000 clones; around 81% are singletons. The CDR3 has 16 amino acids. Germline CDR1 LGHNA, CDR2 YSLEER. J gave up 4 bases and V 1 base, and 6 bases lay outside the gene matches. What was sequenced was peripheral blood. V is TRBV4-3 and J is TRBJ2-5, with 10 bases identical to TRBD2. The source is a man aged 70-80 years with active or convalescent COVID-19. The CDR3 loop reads CASSQGQRGGLETQYF. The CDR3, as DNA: TGCGCCAGCAGCCAAGGGCAGCGGGGGGGCCTAGAGACCCAGTACTTC.